This T cell receptor (beta chain) was documented in a study of blood T cell repertoires in COVID-19. The CDR3 contains 15 residues. Germline-derived CDR1 and CDR2 are MNHEY and SVGAGI. V was shortened by 0 bases and J by 5 bases, with 13 bases between the two germline ends. Sequencing was performed with immunoSEQ multiplex PCR; in TCRdb, only in-frame clones are kept and a portion is missing. Here the sample spans about 300,000 clones, roughly 90% being singletons. Sequencing was performed on peripheral blood. This chain uses TRBV6-5 with TRBJ1-1, with D unresolved. This TCR was recovered from a man between 18 and 29 years old who had recovered from COVID-19. The CDR3 here is CASSYSIGRRTEAFF. CDR3 DNA: TGTGCCAGCAGTTACTCGATCGGGAGGAGAACTGAAGCTTTCTTT.